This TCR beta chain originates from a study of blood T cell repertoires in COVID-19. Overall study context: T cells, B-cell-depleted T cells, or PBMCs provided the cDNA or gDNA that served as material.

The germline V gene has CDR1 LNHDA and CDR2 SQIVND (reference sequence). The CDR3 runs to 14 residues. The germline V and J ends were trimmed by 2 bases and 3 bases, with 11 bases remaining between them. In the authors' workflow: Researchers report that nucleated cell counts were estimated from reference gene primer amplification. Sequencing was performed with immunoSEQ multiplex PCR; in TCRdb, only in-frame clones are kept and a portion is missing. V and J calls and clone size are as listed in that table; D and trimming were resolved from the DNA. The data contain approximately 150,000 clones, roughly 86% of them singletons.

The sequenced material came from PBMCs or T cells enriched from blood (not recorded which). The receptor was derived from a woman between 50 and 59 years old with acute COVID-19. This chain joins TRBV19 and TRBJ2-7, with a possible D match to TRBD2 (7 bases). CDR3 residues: CASSIRGGGYEQYF. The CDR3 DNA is TGTGCCAGTAGTATACGAGGGGGGGGCTACGAGCAGTACTTC.